This is a list of T cell receptor beta chains from one sample in a study of cytomegalovirus exposure and HLA in healthy donors. Produced via immunoSEQ multiplex PCR; TCRdb's table is partial and in-frame only. The data show 200,000 to 250,000 clones, more than 60% seen once. Material for sequencing was PBMCs. The receptors were sampled from a woman aged 55-75 years in good health and CMV-seropositive. Both conserved end residues are part of each CDR3. Not all rows give a size; the values are once, few, many and, for expanded clones, a class.

V,J,size,CDR3
TRBV7-9,TRBJ2-2,-,CASSYWRGVVSTGELFF
TRBV29-1,TRBJ2-1,-,CSVESRLIYNEQFF
TRBV6-4,TRBJ2-2,-,CASSDLAGKLFF
TRBV18,TRBJ2-1,-,CASSPAGPSYNEQFF
TRBV30,TRBJ1-1,-,CAWSVIGGGTEAFF
TRBV7-8,TRBJ1-1,few,CASSLDRENTEAFF
TRBV7-8,TRBJ2-3,-,CASSLARSARSTDTQYF
TRBV19,TRBJ1-5,few,CASSTPGQGNQPQHF
TRBV13,TRBJ2-1,few,CASSFRGWNEQFF
TRBV5-1,TRBJ2-3,-,CASSWGDSNPTDTQYF
TRBV9,TRBJ1-6,-,CASSVATGTGGSPLHF
TRBV30,TRBJ1-2,-,CAWSVRWGDYGYTF
TRBV29-1,TRBJ2-2,-,CSVDGQGNTGELFF
TRBV7-9,TRBJ2-3,-,CASSFQGATDTQYF
TRBV11-2,TRBJ2-7,-,CASSPSGTGAYEQYF
TRBV7-8,TRBJ1-1,-,CASSPGQSNTEAFF
TRBV11-2,TRBJ2-7,-,CASSVTRTSREQYF
TRBV5-4,TRBJ2-3,-,CASSCRGASDTQYF
TRBV19,TRBJ1-1,few,CASSMRENTEAFF
TRBV10-3,TRBJ2-3,-,CAISESWGASGRTDTQYF
TRBV6-5,TRBJ1-3,few,CASSPDIGHTIYF
TRBV6-1,TRBJ2-3,-,CASSEFTSGGARDTQYF
TRBV29-1,TRBJ1-3,-,CSVIRTGSGNTIYF
TRBV15,TRBJ1-4,-,CATSRDGLGSKLFF
TRBV7-9,TRBJ2-7,-,CSSVDTAYEQYF
TRBV5-6,TRBJ2-1,-,CASSLGGWAGEQFF
TRBV28,TRBJ2-2,-,CASSLPGNTGELFF
TRBV6-6,TRBJ1-3,-,CASTPGGNTIYF
TRBV5-1,TRBJ1-2,-,CASSFSGQYGYTF
TRBV6-1,TRBJ1-2,-,CASSDGRGRVYGYTF
TRBV4-1,TRBJ2-1,-,CASSQDRGREFHNEQFF
TRBV13,TRBJ2-7,-,CASSWQGLAYEQYF
TRBV6-5,TRBJ1-6,-,CASSSWTSTYNSPLHF
TRBV2,TRBJ2-7,-,CASTGQVLGFPYEQYF
TRBV7-6,TRBJ2-5,-,CASSFGQGAGETQYF
TRBV25-1,TRBJ1-3,-,CASSDPRGSGNTIYF
TRBV5-1,TRBJ2-5,-,CASSLAASGGTQYF
TRBV27,TRBJ2-6,-,CASSLWGIGGNGVLTF
TRBV6-1,TRBJ1-5,-,CASSGGQGLGQPQHF
TRBV27,TRBJ2-7,few,CASSPRLELYEQYF
TRBV10-3,TRBJ1-5,-,CATQGTSSDQPQHF
TRBV9,TRBJ1-4,-,CASSEKPQGATGEKLFF
TRBV28,TRBJ1-2,-,CASSYPPGGEHYGYTF
TRBV6-5,TRBJ1-1,once,CASSYSTGHTEAFF
TRBV19,TRBJ1-3,-,CASSITAGSGNTIYF
TRBV6-1,TRBJ1-3,-,CASSVHRVYSGNTIYF
TRBV4-1,TRBJ2-1,once,CASSQWGTSGSNEQFF
TRBV2,TRBJ2-2,-,CASRETGPGELFF
TRBV30,TRBJ1-2,-,CAWSAPTGYYGYTF
TRBV30,TRBJ2-7,-,CAWRARGGGLGEQYF
TRBV7-3,TRBJ2-3,-,CASSLMGGTDTQYF
TRBV5-6,TRBJ2-1,-,CASSLSPVREQFF
TRBV9,TRBJ2-5,-,CASTKGAGPNQETQYF
TRBV5-1,TRBJ1-3,-,CASSLDGSSGNTIYF
TRBV9,TRBJ2-3,few,CASSVGLGRQGRDTQYF